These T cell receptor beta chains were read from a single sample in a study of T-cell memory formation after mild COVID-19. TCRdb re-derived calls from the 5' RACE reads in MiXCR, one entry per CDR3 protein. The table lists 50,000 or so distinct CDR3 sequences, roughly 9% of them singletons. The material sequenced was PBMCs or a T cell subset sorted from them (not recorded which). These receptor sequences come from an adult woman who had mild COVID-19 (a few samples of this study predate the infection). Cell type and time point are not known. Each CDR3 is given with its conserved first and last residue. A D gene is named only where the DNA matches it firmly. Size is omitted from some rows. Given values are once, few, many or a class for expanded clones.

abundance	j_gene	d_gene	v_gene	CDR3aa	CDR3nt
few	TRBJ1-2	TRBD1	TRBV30	CAWRVPTGDGAGYTF	TGTGCCTGGAGAGTTCCAACAGGGGACGGGGCTGGCTACACCTTC
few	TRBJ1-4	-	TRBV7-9	CASSPPLGGANEKLFF	TGTGCCAGCAGCCCACCCCTTGGGGGTGCAAATGAAAAACTGTTTTTT
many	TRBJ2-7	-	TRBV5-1	CASSLVGYEQYF	TGCGCCAGCAGCTTGGTAGGCTACGAGCAGTACTTC
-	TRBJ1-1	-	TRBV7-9	CASSFPVSTEAFF	TGTGCCAGCAGCTTTCCGGTTAGCACTGAAGCTTTCTTT
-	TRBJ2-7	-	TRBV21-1	CEGRGYEQYF	TGTGAGGGGCGGGGATACGAGCAGTACTTC
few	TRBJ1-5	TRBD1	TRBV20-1	CSAISGQGIGGNQPQHF	TGCAGTGCTATCTCGGGACAGGGGATCGGGGGCAATCAGCCCCAGCATTTT
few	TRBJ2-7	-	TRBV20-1	CSARDLTYEQYF	TGCAGTGCTAGAGATTTAACATACGAGCAGTACTTC
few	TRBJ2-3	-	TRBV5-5	CASKQLLGGHSTDTQYF	TGTGCCAGCAAACAGCTCTTGGGCGGGCACAGCACAGATACGCAGTATTTT
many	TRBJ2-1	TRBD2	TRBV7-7	CASSLGRGGHNEQFF	TGTGCCAGCAGCTTAGGGCGCGGGGGACACAATGAGCAGTTCTTC
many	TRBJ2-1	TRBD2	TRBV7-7	CASSPIAGAPYNEQFF	TGTGCCAGCAGCCCAATAGCGGGGGCCCCCTACAATGAGCAGTTCTTC
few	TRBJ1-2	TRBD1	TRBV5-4	CASSLTGDLALNYGYTF	TGTGCCAGCAGCTTGACAGGGGACCTTGCTCTAAACTATGGCTACACCTTC
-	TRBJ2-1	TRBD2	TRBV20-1	CSARDGLAGYNEQFF	TGCAGTGCTAGAGATGGACTAGCGGGGTACAATGAGCAGTTCTTC
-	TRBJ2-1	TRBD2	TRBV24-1	CATSVTSAKGLADPERTYNEQFF	TGTGCCACCAGTGTTACGTCGGCCAAAGGACTAGCGGACCCCGAAAGGACCTACAATGAGCAGTTCTTC
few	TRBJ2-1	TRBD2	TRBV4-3	CASSQGREANEQFF	TGCGCCAGCAGCCAAGGGCGGGAGGCAAATGAGCAGTTCTTC
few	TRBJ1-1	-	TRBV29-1	CSVEVGVENRAEAFF	TGCAGCGTTGAGGTAGGGGTAGAGAATCGAGCTGAAGCTTTCTTT
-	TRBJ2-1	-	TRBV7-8	CASGRAKAGSSYNEQFF	TGTGCCAGTGGAAGGGCGAAGGCGGGGAGCTCCTACAATGAGCAGTTCTTC
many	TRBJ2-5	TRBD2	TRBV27	CASSLHGRVEGETQYF	TGTGCCAGCAGTTTACATGGGAGGGTTGAAGGAGAGACCCAGTACTTC
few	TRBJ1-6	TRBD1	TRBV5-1	CASSTGQGLNSPLHF	TGCGCCAGCAGCACGGGACAGGGTTTGAATTCACCCCTCCACTTT
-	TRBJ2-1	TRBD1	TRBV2	CASRKDRGPGEQFF	TGTGCCAGCAGGAAAGACAGGGGGCCGGGTGAGCAGTTCTTC
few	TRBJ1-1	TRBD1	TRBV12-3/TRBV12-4	CASSLNSGGTEAFF	TGTGCCAGCAGTTTAAACTCAGGGGGCACTGAAGCTTTCTTT
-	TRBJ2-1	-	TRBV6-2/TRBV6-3	CASSYDTPGNEQFF	TGTGCCAGCAGTTACGACACCCCGGGCAATGAGCAGTTCTTC
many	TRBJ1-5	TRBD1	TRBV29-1	CSVGWTGDQPQHF	TGCAGCGTTGGGTGGACAGGGGATCAGCCCCAGCATTTT
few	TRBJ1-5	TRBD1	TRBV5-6	CASSWGPGTDQPQHF	TGTGCCAGCAGCTGGGGACCAGGGACAGATCAGCCCCAGCATTTT
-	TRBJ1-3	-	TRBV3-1	CASSQGTARNTIYF	TGTGCCAGCAGCCAAGGGACAGCGCGAAACACCATATATTTT
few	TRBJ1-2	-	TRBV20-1	CSARDGPGSGYTF	TGCAGTGCTAGAGATGGTCCCGGATCTGGCTACACCTTC
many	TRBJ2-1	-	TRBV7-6	CASSLGRGDWNNEQFF	TGTGCCAGCAGCCTAGGCAGGGGCGATTGGAACAATGAGCAGTTCTTC
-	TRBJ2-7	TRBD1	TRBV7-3	CASSPYAGGVRNEQYF	TGTGCCAGCAGCCCCTATGCAGGGGGCGTTCGTAACGAGCAGTACTTC
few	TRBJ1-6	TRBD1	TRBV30	CAWILRDRANSPLHF	TGTGCCTGGATCCTCCGGGACAGGGCTAATTCACCCCTCCACTTT
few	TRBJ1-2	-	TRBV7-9	CASSPPTGKYNGYTF	TGTGCCAGCAGCCCCCCCACAGGGAAATATAATGGCTACACCTTC
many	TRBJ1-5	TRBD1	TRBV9	CASSPAGGGQPQHF	TGTGCCAGCAGCCCCGCAGGGGGAGGGCAGCCCCAGCATTTT
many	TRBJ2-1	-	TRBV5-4	CASRSGPVLNEQFF	TGTGCCAGCAGGTCGGGACCAGTATTGAATGAGCAGTTCTTC
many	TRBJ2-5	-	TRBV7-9	CASSLAGLKETQYF	TGTGCCAGCAGCTTAGCGGGACTCAAAGAGACCCAGTACTTC
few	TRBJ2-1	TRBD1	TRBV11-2	CASSFISGDRGSWEQFF	TGTGCCAGCAGCTTCATTTCGGGGGACAGGGGTTCGTGGGAGCAGTTCTTC